The clone carrying this TCR beta chain was counted between two and nine times. The CDR3 extends over 15 amino acids. CDR1 and CDR2 (germline): SGDLS, YYNGEE. J was trimmed by 5 bases and V by 0 bases; bases with no gene match: 1. As part of library construction, unique molecular identifiers were attached to individual cDNA molecules. TCRdb fed the 5' RACE reads into MiXCR, producing one record per CDR3 protein. The sample has roughly 99,000 distinct CDR3 sequences, around 10% seen once. The source of the sample is a study of early T cells in non-severe SARS-CoV-2 infection. Study overall: The study sequenced bulk RNA from unsorted whole blood, with chains unpaired.

The receptor comes from an adult who was a healthcare worker with PCR-confirmed SARS-CoV-2 infection or an uninfected control (not recorded which). The rearrangement links TRBV9 to TRBJ2-1, with TRBD2 identical over 11 bases. The sequenced sample consisted of whole blood. The CDR3 nucleotides read TGTGCCAGCAGCGTAGGGGGACTAGCGGACAATGAGCAGTTCTTC. Its translation: CASSVGGLADNEQFF.